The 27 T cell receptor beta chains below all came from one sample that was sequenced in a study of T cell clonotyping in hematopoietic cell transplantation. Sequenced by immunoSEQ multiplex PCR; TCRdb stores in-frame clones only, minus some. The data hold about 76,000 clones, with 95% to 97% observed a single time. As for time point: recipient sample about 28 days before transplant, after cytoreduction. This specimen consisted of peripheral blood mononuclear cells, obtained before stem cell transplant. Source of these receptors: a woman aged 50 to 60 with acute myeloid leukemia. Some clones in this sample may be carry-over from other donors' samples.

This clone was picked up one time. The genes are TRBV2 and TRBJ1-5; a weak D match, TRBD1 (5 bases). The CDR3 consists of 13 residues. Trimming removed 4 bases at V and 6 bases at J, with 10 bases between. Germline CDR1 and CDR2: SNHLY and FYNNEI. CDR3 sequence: CASSVGVVQPQHF. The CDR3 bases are TGTGCCAGCAGTGTAGGGGTCGTTCAGCCCCAGCATTTT. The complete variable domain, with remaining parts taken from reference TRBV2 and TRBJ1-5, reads EPEVTQTPSHQVTQMGQEVILRCVPISNHLYFYWYRQILGQKVEFLVSFYNNEISEKSEIFDDQFSVERPDGSNFTLKIRSTKLEDSAMYFCASSVGVVQPQHFGDGTRLSIL.

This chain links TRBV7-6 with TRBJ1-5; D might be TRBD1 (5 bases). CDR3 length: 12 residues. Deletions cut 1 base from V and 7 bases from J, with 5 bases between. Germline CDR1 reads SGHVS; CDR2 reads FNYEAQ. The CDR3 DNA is TGTGCCAGCAGCTTAGGGGGCCAGCCCCAGCATTTT. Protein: CASSLGGQPQHF.

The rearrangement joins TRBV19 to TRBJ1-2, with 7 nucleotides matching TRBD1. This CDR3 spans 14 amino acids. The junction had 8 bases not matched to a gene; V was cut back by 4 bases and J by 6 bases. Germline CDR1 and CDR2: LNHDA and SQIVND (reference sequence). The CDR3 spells CASSRTDRVNGYTF. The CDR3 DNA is TGTGCCAGTAGTAGAACTGACAGGGTGAATGGCTACACCTTC.

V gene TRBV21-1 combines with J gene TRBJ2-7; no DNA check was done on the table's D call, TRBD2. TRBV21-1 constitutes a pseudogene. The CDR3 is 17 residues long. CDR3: CASSKALSMLAYYEQYF. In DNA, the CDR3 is TGTGCCAGCAGCAAAGCGCTTTCGATGCTCGCCTATTACGAGCAGTACTTC.

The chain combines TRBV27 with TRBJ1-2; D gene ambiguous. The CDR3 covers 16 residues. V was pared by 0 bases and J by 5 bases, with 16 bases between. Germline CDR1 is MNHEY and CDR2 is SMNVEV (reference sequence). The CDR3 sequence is CASSLSWTPGFYGYTF. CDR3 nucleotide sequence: TGTGCCAGCAGTTTATCCTGGACCCCGGGATTTTATGGCTACACCTTC.

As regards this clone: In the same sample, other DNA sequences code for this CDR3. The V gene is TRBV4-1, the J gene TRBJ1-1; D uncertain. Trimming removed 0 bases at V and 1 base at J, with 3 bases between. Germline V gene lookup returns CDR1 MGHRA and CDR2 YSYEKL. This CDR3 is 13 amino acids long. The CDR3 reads CASSQDRNTEAFF. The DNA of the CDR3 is TGCGCCAGCAGCCAAGATAGGAACACTGAAGCTTTCTTT.

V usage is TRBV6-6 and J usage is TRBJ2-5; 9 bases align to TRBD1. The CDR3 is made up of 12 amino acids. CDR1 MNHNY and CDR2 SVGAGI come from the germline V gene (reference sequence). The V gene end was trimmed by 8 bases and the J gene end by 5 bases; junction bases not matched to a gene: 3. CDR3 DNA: TGTGCCAGCGGGACAGGGTTCGAGACCCAGTACTTC. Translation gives CASGTGFETQYF.

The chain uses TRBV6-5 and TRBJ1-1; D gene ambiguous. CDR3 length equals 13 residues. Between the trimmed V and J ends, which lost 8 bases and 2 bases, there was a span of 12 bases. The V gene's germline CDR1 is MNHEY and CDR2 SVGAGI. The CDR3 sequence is CASGRVGNTEAFF. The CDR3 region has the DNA TGTGCCAGCGGCAGAGTGGGAAACACTGAAGCTTTCTTT.

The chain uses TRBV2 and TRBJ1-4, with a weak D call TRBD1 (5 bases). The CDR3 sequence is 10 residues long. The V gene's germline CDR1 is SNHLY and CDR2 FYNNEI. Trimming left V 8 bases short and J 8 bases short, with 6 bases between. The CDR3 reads CASRGEKLFF. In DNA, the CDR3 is TGTGCCAGCCGGGGGGAAAAACTGTTTTTT.

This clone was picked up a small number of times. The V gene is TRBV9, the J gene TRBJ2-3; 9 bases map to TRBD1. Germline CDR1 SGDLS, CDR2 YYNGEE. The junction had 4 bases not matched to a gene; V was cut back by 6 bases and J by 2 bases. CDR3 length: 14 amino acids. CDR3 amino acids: CASKGTGSTDTQYF. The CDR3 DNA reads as TGTGCCAGCAAAGGGACAGGGTCCACAGATACGCAGTATTTT.

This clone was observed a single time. CDR3 sequence reads: CAWTYRQNTEAFF. For the CDR3, the DNA is TGTGCCTGGACATACAGGCAGAACACTGAAGCTTTCTTT. The J gene is TRBJ1-1, the V gene TRBV30; D is possibly TRBD1 (5 bases). CDR1 is GTSNPN, CDR2 SVGIG, per germline (reference sequence). This CDR3 has 13 amino acids. Trimming removed 4 bases from V and 1 base from J, with 10 bases in between.

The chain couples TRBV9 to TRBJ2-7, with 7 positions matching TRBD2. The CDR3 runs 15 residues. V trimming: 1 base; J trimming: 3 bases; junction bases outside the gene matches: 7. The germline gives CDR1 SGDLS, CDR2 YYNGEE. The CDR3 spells CASSVSGAGNYEQYF. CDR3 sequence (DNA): TGTGCCAGCAGCGTAAGCGGGGCTGGGAACTACGAGCAGTACTTC.

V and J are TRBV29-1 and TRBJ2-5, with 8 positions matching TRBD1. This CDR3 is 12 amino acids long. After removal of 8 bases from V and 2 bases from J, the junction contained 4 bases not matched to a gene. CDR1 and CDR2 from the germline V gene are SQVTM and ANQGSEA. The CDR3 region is CSTRDRQETQYF. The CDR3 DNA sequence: TGCAGCACCCGGGACAGGCAAGAGACCCAGTACTTC.

CDR3 nucleotides: TGTGCCAGCAGCCGTCGCCCTACGACCTACAATGAGCAGTTCTTC. Translation gives CASSRRPTTYNEQFF. V is TRBV28 and J is TRBJ2-1; D not certain. The V gene's germline CDR1 is MDHEN and CDR2 SYDVKM. Trimming shortened V by 6 bases and J by 2 bases, and 14 bases separated the two germline ends. This CDR3 is 15 amino acids long.

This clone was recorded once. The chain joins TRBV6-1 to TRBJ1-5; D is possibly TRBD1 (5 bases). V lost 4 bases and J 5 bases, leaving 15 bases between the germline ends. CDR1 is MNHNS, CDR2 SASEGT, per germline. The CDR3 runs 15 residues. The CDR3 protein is CASSVGRQRHQPQHF. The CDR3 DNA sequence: TGTGCCAGCAGTGTGGGAAGACAGCGTCATCAGCCCCAGCATTTT.

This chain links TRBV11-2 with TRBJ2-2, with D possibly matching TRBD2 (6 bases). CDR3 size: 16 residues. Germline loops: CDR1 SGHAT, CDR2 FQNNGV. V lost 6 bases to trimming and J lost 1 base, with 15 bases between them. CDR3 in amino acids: CASRDHTGLNTGELFF. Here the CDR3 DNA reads TGTGCCAGCAGAGATCATACGGGACTGAACACCGGGGAGCTGTTTTTT.

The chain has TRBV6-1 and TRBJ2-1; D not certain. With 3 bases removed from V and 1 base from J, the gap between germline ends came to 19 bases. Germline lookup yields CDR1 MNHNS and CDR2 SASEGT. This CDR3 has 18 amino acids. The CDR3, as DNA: TGTGCCAGCAGTGATAGGAAGCAGCGCCTTAGATCCTACAATGAGCAGTTCTTC. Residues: CASSDRKQRLRSYNEQFF.

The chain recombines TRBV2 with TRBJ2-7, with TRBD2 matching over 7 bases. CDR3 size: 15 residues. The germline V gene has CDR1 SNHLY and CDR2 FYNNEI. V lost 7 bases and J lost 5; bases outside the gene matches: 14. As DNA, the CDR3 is TGTGCCAGCATCAGGCCCCCGGGAGGACGGAACGAGCAGTACTTC. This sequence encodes CASIRPPGGRNEQYF.

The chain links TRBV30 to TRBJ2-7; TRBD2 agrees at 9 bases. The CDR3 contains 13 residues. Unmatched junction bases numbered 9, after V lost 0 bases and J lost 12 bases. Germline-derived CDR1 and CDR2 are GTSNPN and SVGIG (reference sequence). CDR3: CAWSVGGRASPYF. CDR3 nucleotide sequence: TGTGCCTGGAGTGTAGGCGGGAGGGCCTCACCGTACTTC.

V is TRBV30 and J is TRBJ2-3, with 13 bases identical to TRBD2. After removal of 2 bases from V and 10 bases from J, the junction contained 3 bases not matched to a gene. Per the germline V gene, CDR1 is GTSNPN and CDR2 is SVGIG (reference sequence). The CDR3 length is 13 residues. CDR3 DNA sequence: TGTGCCTGGAGTCGGACTAGCGGGAGTTCGCAGTATTTT. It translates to CAWSRTSGSSQYF.

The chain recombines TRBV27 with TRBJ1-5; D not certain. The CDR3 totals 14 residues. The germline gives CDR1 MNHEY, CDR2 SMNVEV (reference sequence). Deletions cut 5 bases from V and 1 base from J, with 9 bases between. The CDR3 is CASSLHESNQPQHF. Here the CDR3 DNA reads TGTGCCAGCAGTCTCCACGAGAGCAATCAGCCCCAGCATTTT.

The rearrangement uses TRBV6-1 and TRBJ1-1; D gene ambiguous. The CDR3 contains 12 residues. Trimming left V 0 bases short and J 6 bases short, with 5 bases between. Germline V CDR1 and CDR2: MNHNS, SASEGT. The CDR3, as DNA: TGTGCCAGCAGTGAAGCTGTGGCTGAAGCTTTCTTT. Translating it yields CASSEAVAEAFF.

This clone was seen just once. The CDR3 DNA follows: TGTGCCAGCAGGGGGACTCTGAACACCGGGGAGCTGTTTTTT. This encodes CASRGTLNTGELFF. V usage is TRBV28 and J usage is TRBJ2-2; TRBD2 is a possible D gene (6 bases). This CDR3 region has 14 residues. Germline V gene lookup returns CDR1 MDHEN and CDR2 SYDVKM. With 6 bases removed from V and 1 base from J, the gap between germline ends came to 9 bases.

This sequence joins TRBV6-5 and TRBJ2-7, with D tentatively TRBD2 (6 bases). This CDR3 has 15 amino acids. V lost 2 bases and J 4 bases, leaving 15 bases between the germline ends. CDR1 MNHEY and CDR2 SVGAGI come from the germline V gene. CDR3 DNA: TGTGCCAGCAGTTACGGCCGGGAAGGGACTTACGAGCAGTACTTC. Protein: CASSYGREGTYEQYF.

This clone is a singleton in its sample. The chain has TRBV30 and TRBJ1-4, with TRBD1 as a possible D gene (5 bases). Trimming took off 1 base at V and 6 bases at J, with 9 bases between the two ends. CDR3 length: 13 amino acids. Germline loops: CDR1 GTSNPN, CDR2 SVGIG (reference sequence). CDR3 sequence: CAWSGGVDEKLFF. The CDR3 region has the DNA TGTGCCTGGAGTGGGGGGGTAGATGAAAAACTGTTTTTT.

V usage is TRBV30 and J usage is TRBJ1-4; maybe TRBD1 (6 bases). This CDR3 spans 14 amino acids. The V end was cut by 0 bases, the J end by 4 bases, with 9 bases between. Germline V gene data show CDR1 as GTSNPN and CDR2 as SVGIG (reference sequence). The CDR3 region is CAWSVQGVNEKLFF. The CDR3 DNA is TGTGCCTGGAGTGTACAGGGTGTTAATGAAAAACTGTTTTTT.

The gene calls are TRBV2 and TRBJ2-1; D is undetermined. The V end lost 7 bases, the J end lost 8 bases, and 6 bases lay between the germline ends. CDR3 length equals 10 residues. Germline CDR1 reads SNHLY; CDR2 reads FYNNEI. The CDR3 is CASIYDEQFF. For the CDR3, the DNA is TGTGCCAGCATTTACGATGAGCAGTTCTTC.